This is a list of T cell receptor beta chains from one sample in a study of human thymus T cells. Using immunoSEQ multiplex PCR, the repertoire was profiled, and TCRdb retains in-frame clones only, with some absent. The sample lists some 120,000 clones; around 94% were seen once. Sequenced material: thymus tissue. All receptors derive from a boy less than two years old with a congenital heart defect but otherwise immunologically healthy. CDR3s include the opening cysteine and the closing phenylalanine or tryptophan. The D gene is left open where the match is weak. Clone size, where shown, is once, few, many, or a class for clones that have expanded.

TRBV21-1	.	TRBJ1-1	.	TGTGCCAGCAGCAAAAAAATGGGGGGACAGAACACTGAAGCTTTCTTT	CASSKKMGGQNTEAFF
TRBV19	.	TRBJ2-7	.	TGTGCCAGTAGTATAAGAGAGGGATATGCTGGCTCCTACGAGCAGTACTTC	CASSIREGYAGSYEQYF
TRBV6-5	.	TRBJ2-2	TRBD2	TGTGCCAGTACTCCCGAGCGGGGGAACACCGGGGAGCTGTTTTTT	CASTPERGNTGELFF
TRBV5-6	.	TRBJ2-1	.	TGTGCCAGCAGCTTGGGGTGCGGGGACTTTTTCAATGAGCAGTTCTTC	CASSLGCGDFFNEQFF
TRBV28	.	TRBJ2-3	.	TGTGCCAGCAGTTTATTGGGTGTCAGGGTAGTCACAGATACGCAGTATTTT	CASSLLGVRVVTDTQYF
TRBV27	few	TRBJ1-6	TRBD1	TGTGCCAGCAGTTTAGACAGGGAGAGATCACCCCTCCACTTT	CASSLDRERSPLHF
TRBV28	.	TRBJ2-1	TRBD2	TGTGCCAGCAGTTTATCGGCGGGGGGTAGCTGGGAGCAGTTCTTC	CASSLSAGGSWEQFF
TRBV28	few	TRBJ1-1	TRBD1	TGTGCCAGCAGTCCGTCGACAGGGGGAACTGAAGCTTTCTTT	CASSPSTGGTEAFF
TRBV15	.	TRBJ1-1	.	TGTGCCACCAGCAGAGATCGGGTGGGGGCGAGCACTGAAGCTTTCTTT	CATSRDRVGASTEAFF
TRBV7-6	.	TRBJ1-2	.	TGTGCCAGCAGCTTGGACCCGGGGTCGTGGGGCTACACCTTC	CASSLDPGSWGYTF
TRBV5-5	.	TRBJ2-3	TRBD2	TGTGCCAGCAGCTTGGGACTAGCGGGGGCAGATACGCAGTATTTT	CASSLGLAGADTQYF
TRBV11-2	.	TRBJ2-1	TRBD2	TGTGCCAGCAGCACGGGACTAGTGAATGAGCAGTTCTTC	CASSTGLVNEQFF
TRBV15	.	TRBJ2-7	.	TGTGCCACCAGCAGGGGAGACAGGATTTCCTACGAGCAGTACTTC	CATSRGDRISYEQYF
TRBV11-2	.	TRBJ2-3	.	TGTGCCAGCAGCTTAGGTCCGGGTTCGGATACGCAGTATTTT	CASSLGPGSDTQYF
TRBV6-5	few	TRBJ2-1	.	TGTGCCAGCAGTTACTTTGCGGGGCCCTACAATGAGCAGTTCTTC	CASSYFAGPYNEQFF
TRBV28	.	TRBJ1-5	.	TGTGCCAGCAATGGAGGGTTTGGGGTAAATCAGCCCCAGCATTTT	CASNGGFGVNQPQHF
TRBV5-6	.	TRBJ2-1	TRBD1	TGTGCCAGCAGCTTGGCGGACAGGGACAATGAGCAGTTCTTC	CASSLADRDNEQFF
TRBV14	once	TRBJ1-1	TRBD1	TGTGCCAGCAGCCACCGGGACAGGGGAGTAAAGGACACTGAAGCTTTCTTT	CASSHRDRGVKDTEAFF
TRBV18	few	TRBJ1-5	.	TGTGCCAGCTCAGAAGCGATCGATCAGCCCCAGCATTTT	CASSEAIDQPQHF
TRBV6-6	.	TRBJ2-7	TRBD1	TGTGCCAGCAGTTCCCCGGACAGGTGGTACGAGCAGTACTTC	CASSSPDRWYEQYF
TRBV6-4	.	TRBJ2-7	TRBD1	TGTGCCAGCAGTGACTCGAAAACAGGGGAGTGCTACGAGCAGTACTTC	CASSDSKTGECYEQYF
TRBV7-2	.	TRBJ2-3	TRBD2	TGTGCCAGCAGCCGGGAAGGGACTAGCGGCTATACGCAGTATTTT	CASSREGTSGYTQYF
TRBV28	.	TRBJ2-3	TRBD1	TGTGCCAGCAGTCCTGGACAGGGGCACACAGATACGCAGTATTTT	CASSPGQGHTDTQYF
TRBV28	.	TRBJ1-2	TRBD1	TGTGCCAGCAGTACGTTCAGGGGGGGTGGCTACACCTTC	CASSTFRGGGYTF
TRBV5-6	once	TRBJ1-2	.	TGTGCCAGCAGCCGTCTCGGGGGCGGCTACACCTTC	CASSRLGGGYTF
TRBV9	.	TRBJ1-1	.	TGTGCCAGCAGCGTACTTCGAGATATCGGGTGGCAGGGCCCAAACACTGAAGCTTTCTTT	CASSVLRDIGWQGPNTEAFF
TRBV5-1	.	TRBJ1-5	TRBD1	TGCGCCAGCAGCCCCGGGACAGGATACAATCAGCCCCAGCATTTT	CASSPGTGYNQPQHF
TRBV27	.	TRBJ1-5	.	TGTGCCAGCTCTAGGGCGGGCCAGCCCCAGCATTTT	CASSRAGQPQHF
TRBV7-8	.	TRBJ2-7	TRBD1	TGTGCCAGCAGCTTTAAACAGGGGGCTATGTCCTACGAGCAGTACTTC	CASSFKQGAMSYEQYF
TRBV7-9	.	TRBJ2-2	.	TGTGCCAGCAGCGCTCGGACAGACGCGACCCTCACCGGGGAGCTGTTTTTT	CASSARTDATLTGELFF
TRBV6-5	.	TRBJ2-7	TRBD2	TGTGCCAGCAGTTACCAAGGGACTAGCGGCTCCTACGAGCAGTACTTC	CASSYQGTSGSYEQYF
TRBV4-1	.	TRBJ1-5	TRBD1	TGCGCCAGCAGCCAAGGACCGGGACAGCCCCAACGCAATCAGCCCCAGCATTTT	CASSQGPGQPQRNQPQHF
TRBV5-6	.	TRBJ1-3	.	TGTGCCAGCAGCCTGTACAGGGAGGAGAATTCTGGAAACACCATATATTTT	CASSLYREENSGNTIYF
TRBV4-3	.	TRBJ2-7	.	TGCGCCAGCAGCCAAGATCCGCAGGCAGCGCACCCCTACGAGCAGTACTTC	CASSQDPQAAHPYEQYF
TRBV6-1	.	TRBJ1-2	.	TGTGCCAGCAGTGAAAGTGTCAGTAACTATGGCTACACCTTC	CASSESVSNYGYTF
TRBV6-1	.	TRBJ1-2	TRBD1	TGTGCCAGCAGTCCAGGGGGCGGCTACACCTTC	CASSPGGGYTF
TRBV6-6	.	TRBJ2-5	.	TGTGCCAGCAGTAAATTTCCTGGGTACCAAGAGACCCAGTACTTC	CASSKFPGYQETQYF
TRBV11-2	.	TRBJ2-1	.	TGTGCCAGCAGCTTAGATTGGTCAGGCCACAATGAGCAGTTCTTC	CASSLDWSGHNEQFF
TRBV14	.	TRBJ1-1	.	TGTGCCAGCAGCCAAGAGAGGGGCCGGGACACTGAAGCTTTCTTT	CASSQERGRDTEAFF
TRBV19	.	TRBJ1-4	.	TGTGCCAGTAGCATCGCAGGGATGTCTGGGGAAAAACTGTTTTTT	CASSIAGMSGEKLFF
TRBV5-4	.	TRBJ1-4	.	TGTGCCAGCAGCCTACACTCCGAAGACGGAATTCTACATGAAAAACTGTTTTTT	CASSLHSEDGILHEKLFF
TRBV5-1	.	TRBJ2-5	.	TGCGCCAGCAGCTTTAAAGGGGACGGTAATCGAGAGACCCAGTACTTC	CASSFKGDGNRETQYF
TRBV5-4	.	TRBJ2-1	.	TGTGCCAGCAGCCACAGGGTAGGGGATTATGAGCAGTTCTTC	CASSHRVGDYEQFF
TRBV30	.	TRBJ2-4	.	TGTGCCTGGAGGGAGGCAGCGCGGCGGAAAAACATTCAGTACTTC	CAWREAARRKNIQYF
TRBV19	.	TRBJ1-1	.	TGTGCCAGTAGTATCATGAGCCCCGAGCGGTCCACTGAAGCTTTCTTT	CASSIMSPERSTEAFF